This TCR beta chain stems from a study of T cells in Graves' hyperthyroidism and ophthalmopathy. Whole-study results and caveats: Within blood appeared most thyroid clonotypes that had expanded above 0.001. For ophthalmopathy, model prediction preceded onset by a median 6.5 months.

Ophthalmopathy in the patients scored at least 3 on Clinical Activity Score and at least 4 on NOSPECS grade, lasting under 3 months. Clinical symptoms, serum thyroxine and TRAb, thyroid ultrasound and orbital computed tomography were used for the diagnoses. The TCR beta CDR3 regions underwent amplification using RNA transcripts as the source. RT-PCR in the first round (using the HTBI primer set) targeted the TCR CDR3. From the multiplex PCR reads, TCRdb called clonotypes with MiXCR, one entry per CDR3 protein. The data contain 620,000 or so distinct CDR3 sequences, more than 12% of them singletons. The CDR3 runs to 14 residues. V lost 8 bases to trimming and J lost 8 bases; unmatched junction nucleotides: 6. This clonotype was observed at least ten times. Its antigen is unidentified.

This TCR derives from a woman in her forties or fifties with Graves' ophthalmopathy. This sequence joins TRBV12-3 or TRBV12-4 and TRBJ2-1, with 13 bases aligning to TRBD2. The material sequenced was blood. CDR3 DNA: TGTGCCAGCCAAGGACTAGCGGGAGTTTATGAGCAGTTCTTC. Its protein is CASQGLAGVYEQFF.